The 6 T cell receptor beta chains below all came from one sample that was sequenced in a study of CD8+CD57+ T cells in acquired aplastic anemia. TCR beta VDJ and CDR3 profiling used genomic DNA as template. Using its own MiXCR run on the reads, TCRdb lists one record per CDR3 protein. The sample carries hundreds of thousands of distinct CDR3 sequences, approximately 79% recorded once. Selection for sequencing was limited to patients who had shown CD8+CD57+ cell expansion by flow cytometry. The sequenced sample was sorted CD4+, CD8+, or CD8+CD57+ T cells (not recorded which) from PBMCs. The receptor source for this set is a human donor with aplastic anemia.

This chain links TRBV7-8 with TRBJ2-1; a possible D gene is TRBD2 (6 bases). Trimming removed 0 bases at V and 10 bases at J, with 19 bases between. The CDR3 has 16 amino acids. Germline V gene data show CDR1 as SGHVS and CDR2 as FQNEAQ. The CDR3 DNA reads TGTGCCAGCAGCTTAGCGGGAGGCCCCGAGACGCAGGAGCAGTTCTTC. It yields the protein CASSLAGGPETQEQFF. The whole variable domain, remainder taken from reference TRBV7-8 and TRBJ2-1, is GAGVSQSPRYKVAKRGQDVALRCDPISGHVSLFWYQQALGQGPEFLTYFQNEAQLDKSGLPSDRFFAERPEGSVSTLKIQRTQQEDSAVYLCASSLAGGPETQEQFFGPGTRLTVL.

In regard to this clonotype: This CDR3 is missing its conserved last phenylalanine or tryptophan, likely due to a read error. The limits of the CDR3 on the DNA are not certain, so only TCRdb's listed CDR3 is given. This chain links TRBV19 with TRBJ2-1; the D call of TRBD2 is as the table states it, not checked on the DNA. The CDR3 is 15 amino acids long, termini counted. From germline, CDR1 is LNHDA and CDR2 SQIVND (reference sequence). This CDR3 is CASSITRGSIEQLFL.

Concerning this clonotype: Germline is not matched at one junction end, which may reflect a read error. CDR3 coding DNA: TGTGCCAGCAGTGATGGGGGGATCCATGAGCAGTTCTCCTTTTTT. Residues: CASSDGGIHEQFSFF. J is TRBJ1-1 and V is TRBV7-9; a possible D gene is TRBD1 (5 bases). The CDR3 runs 15 residues. CDR1 SEHNR and CDR2 FQNEAQ come from the germline V gene (reference sequence).

With regard to this clonotype: Mismatch with germline at one junction end may stem from a read error. This sequence joins TRBV11-3 and TRBJ2-3; perhaps TRBD2 as D (6 bases). Germline V gene sequence: CDR1 SGHNT, CDR2 YENEEA. The CDR3 is 12 amino acids. The CDR3 loop reads CASLGGPETQYF. CDR3 nucleotide sequence: TGCGCCTCCCTCGGGGGTCCAGAAACGCAGTATTTT.

This rearrangement joins TRBV12-5 to TRBJ2-1; D ambiguous. CDR1 is LGHNT, CDR2 FRNRAP, per germline. CDR3 length: 14 amino acids. Deletions cut 3 bases from V and 3 bases from J, with 9 bases between. The CDR3 DNA sequence: TGTGCTAGTGGTTTCCATCCTAGCTACAATGAGCAGTTCTTC. This translates into CASGFHPSYNEQFF.

For this clonotype: An end of the junction does not agree with germline; a read error may underlie this. This CDR3 is CASSITSAVHNEDFF. CDR3 nucleotide sequence: TGTGCCAGTAGTATCACTAGCGCGGTTCACAATGAGGATTTCTTC. This chain connects TRBV19 to TRBJ1-1; no clear D. The CDR3 loop spans 15 amino acids. CDR1 is LNHDA, CDR2 SQIVND, per germline (reference sequence). Drawing the rest from reference TRBV19 and TRBJ1-1, the complete variable domain is DGGITQSPKYLFRKEGQNVTLSCEQNLNHDAMYWYRQDPGQGLRLIYYSQIVNDFQKGDIAEGYSVSREKKESFPLTVTSAQKNPTAFYLCASSITSAVHNEDFFGQGTRLTVV.